The T cell receptor beta chain under discussion was sequenced for a study of tumor-infiltrating lymphocytes in primary liver carcinoma. Germline CDR1 reads SGHAT; CDR2 reads FQNNGV. This CDR3 has 14 amino acids. In the case of this clonotype: Its antigen is as yet unknown. The junction departs from germline at one end; a sequencing error may be responsible.

Findings and caveats of the study: Tumors reached a significantly greater top-250-clone fraction than blood did (p = 0.039).

Out of unsorted whole blood came the blood RNA, and germline DNA was extracted as well. From 450 to 600 ng total RNA, TCR beta cDNA was generated with a primer in the constant region. Libraries covering TCR beta were generated through three nested multiplex PCR rounds (using a slightly modified ARM-PCR). The two initial PCR rounds, about 9 cycles each, used TRBV1-TRBV30 forward and C-beta reverse primers. A single record per CDR3 protein comes from TCRdb applying MiXCR to the multiplex PCR reads. The sample has about 350,000 distinct CDR3 sequences; roughly 61% are singletons. V usage is TRBV11-2 and J usage is TRBJ2-7; D call uncertain. What was sequenced was peripheral blood. This TCR came from a man between 35 and 55 years old with primary liver carcinoma and hepatitis B virus infection. The CDR3 reads CTSSLDGQDHEQYF. The CDR3 DNA is TGTACCAGCAGCTTAGATGGTCAGGACCACGAGCAGTACTTC.